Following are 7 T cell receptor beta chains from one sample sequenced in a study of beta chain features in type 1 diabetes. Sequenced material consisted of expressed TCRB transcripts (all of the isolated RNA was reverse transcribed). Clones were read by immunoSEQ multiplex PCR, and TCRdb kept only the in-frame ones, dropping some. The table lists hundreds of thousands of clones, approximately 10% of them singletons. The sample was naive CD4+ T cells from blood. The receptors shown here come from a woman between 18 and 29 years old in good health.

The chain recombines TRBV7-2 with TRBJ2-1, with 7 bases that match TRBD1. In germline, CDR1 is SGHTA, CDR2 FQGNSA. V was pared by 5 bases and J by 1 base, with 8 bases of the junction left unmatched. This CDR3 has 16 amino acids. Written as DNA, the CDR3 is TGTGCCAGCAGCCCGAGGACAGGCTCTTCCTACAATGAGCAGTTCTTC. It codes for CASSPRTGSSYNEQFF.

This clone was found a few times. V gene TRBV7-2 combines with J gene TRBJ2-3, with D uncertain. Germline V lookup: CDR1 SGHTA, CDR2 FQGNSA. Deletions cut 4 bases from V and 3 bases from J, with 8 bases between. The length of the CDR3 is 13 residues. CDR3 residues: CASSWARTDTQYF. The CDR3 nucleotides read TGTGCCAGCAGCTGGGCCCGGACAGATACGCAGTATTTT. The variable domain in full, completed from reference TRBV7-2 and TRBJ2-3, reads GAGVSQSPSNKVTEKGKDVELRCDPISGHTALYWYRQSLGQGLEFLIYFQGNSAPDKSGLPSDRFSAERTGGSVSTLTIQRTQQEDSAVYLCASSWARTDTQYFGPGTRLTVL.

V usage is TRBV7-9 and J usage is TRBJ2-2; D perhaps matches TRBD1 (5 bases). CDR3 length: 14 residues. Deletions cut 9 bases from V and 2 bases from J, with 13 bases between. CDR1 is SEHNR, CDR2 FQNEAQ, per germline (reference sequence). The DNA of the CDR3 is TGTGCCAGGAGCAACCAGGGAAACACCGGGGAGCTGTTTTTT. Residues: CARSNQGNTGELFF.

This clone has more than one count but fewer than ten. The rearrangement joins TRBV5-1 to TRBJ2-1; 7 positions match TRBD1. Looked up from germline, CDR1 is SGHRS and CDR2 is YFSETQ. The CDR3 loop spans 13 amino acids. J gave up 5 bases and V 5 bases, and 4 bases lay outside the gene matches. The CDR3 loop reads CASRPGQNNEQFF. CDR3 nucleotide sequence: TGCGCCAGCAGACCGGGACAGAACAATGAGCAGTTCTTC.

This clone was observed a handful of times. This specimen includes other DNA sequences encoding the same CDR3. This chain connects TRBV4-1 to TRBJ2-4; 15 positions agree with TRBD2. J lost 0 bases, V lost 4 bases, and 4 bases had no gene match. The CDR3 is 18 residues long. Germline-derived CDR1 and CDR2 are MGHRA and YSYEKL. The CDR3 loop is CASSPGLAGGLAKNIQYF. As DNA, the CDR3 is TGCGCCAGCAGCCCGGGACTAGCGGGGGGACTAGCCAAAAACATTCAGTACTTC.

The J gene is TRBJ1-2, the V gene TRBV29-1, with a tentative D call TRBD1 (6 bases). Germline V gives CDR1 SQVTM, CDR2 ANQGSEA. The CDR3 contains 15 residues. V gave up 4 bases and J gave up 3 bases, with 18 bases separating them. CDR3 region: CSVGPPAGGDYGYTF. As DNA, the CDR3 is TGCAGCGTTGGCCCCCCGGCGGGGGGCGACTATGGCTACACCTTC.

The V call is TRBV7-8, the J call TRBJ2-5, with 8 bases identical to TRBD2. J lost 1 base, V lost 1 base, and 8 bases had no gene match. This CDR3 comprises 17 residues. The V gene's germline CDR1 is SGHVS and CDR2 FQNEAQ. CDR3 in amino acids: CASSLGRLAGSQETQYF. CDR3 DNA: TGTGCCAGCAGCTTAGGAAGGCTAGCGGGTAGCCAAGAGACCCAGTACTTC.